This TCR beta chain was profiled in a study of blood T cell repertoires in COVID-19. Overall study: Sites in the United States, Italy and Spain provided acute and convalescent COVID-19 samples. Sample material is recorded as cDNA or gDNA derived from T cells, B-cell-depleted T cells, or PBMCs.

Using immunoSEQ multiplex PCR, the repertoire was profiled, and TCRdb retains in-frame clones only, with some absent. Altogether fewer than 250,000 clones are present, 75% to 90% being singletons, with the ten largest covering 0.72%. The V segment lost 3 bases and the J segment 4 bases; nucleotides outside the gene matches: 7. CDR1 is SGHRS, CDR2 YFSETQ, per germline. The CDR3 has 15 residues. The gene calls are TRBV5-1 and TRBJ1-2, with 9 bases fitting TRBD1. The sample was peripheral blood. This sequence originates from a man aged 35 to 55 with acute or convalescent COVID-19. The CDR3 loop reads CASSSLDRGSYGYTF. The CDR3 DNA is TGCGCCAGCAGCTCTCTCGACAGGGGGTCCTATGGCTACACCTTC.